These T cell receptor beta chains were read from a single sample in a study of blood T cells in healthy people across ages. Each CDR3 protein is one row after TCRdb ran MiXCR on the 5' RACE reads. The table lists 1.5 million to 2 million distinct CDR3 sequences, 25% to 30% of them singletons. Specimen: blood. These receptors were collected from a woman between 25 and 40 years old in good health. Both conserved end residues are part of each CDR3. A D gene is named only where the DNA matches it firmly. Size is omitted from some rows. Given values are once, few, many or a class for expanded clones.

V	J	size	D	CDR3	DNA
TRBV5-1	TRBJ2-1	.	TRBD2	CASSPSAGTSGVNEQFF	TGCGCCAGCAGCCCGTCCGCCGGGACTAGCGGGGTCAATGAGCAGTTCTTC
TRBV14	TRBJ2-7	.	.	CASSQDTGDPLSEQYF	TGTGCCAGCAGCCAAGACACGGGAGACCCCCTTAGCGAGCAGTACTTC
TRBV7-2	TRBJ2-4	few	TRBD1	CASSQDRALAKNIQYF	TGTGCCAGCAGCCAGGACAGGGCTCTAGCCAAAAACATTCAGTACTTC
TRBV5-1	TRBJ1-4	.	.	CASSLLPSGNEKLFF	TGCGCCAGCAGCTTGCTACCCTCCGGGAACGAAAAACTGTTTTTT
TRBV30	TRBJ2-1	.	.	CAWSVINEQFF	TGTGCCTGGAGTGTAATCAATGAGCAGTTCTTC
TRBV5-1	TRBJ1-5	.	.	CASAADPNQPQHF	TGCGCCAGCGCCGCCGACCCGAATCAGCCCCAGCATTTT
TRBV20-1	TRBJ2-5	few	.	CSLNLRETQYF	TGCAGTCTCAACCTCCGAGAGACCCAGTACTTC
TRBV6-2/TRBV6-3	TRBJ1-2	.	.	CASSYSSPGRGYTF	TGTGCCAGCAGTTACTCGTCCCCAGGACGGGGCTACACCTTC
TRBV20-1	TRBJ2-2	few	TRBD2	CSATGGPTGELFF	TGCAGTGCTACGGGGGGGCCTACCGGGGAGCTGTTTTTT
TRBV7-2	TRBJ2-1	few	.	CASSLLQENNEQFF	TGTGCCAGCAGCTTATTGCAGGAAAACAATGAGCAGTTCTTC
TRBV28	TRBJ2-5	once	.	CASSLGGVYYERYF	TGTGCCAGCAGTTTAGGAGGAGTCTACTACGAGCGGTACTTC
TRBV5-1	TRBJ2-1	few	TRBD2	CASSLEGTSGSAYNEQFF	TGCGCCAGCAGCTTGGAAGGGACTAGCGGGAGCGCCTACAATGAGCAGTTCTTC
TRBV2	TRBJ2-7	.	.	CVSRAGTYEQYF	TGTGTCAGCAGGGCAGGGACCTACGAGCAGTACTTC
TRBV7-3	TRBJ1-1	.	.	CASSLNQGVRTEAFF	TGTGCCAGCAGCTTAAATCAGGGTGTTCGGACTGAAGCTTTCTTT
TRBV6-5	TRBJ1-5	few	.	CASRGGSSNQPQHF	TGTGCCAGCCGGGGCGGGTCTAGCAATCAGCCCCAGCATTTT
TRBV21-1	TRBJ2-7	.	.	CASSKSGGTGSYEQYF	TGTGCCAGCAGCAAAAGCGGGGGGACAGGGTCCTACGAGCAGTACTTC
TRBV6-4	TRBJ1-5	.	TRBD1	CASSDRDSYSNQPQHF	TGTGCCAGCAGTGACCGGGACAGCTATAGCAATCAGCCCCAGCATTTT
TRBV20-1	TRBJ2-5	many	TRBD2	CSASRREPQETQYF	TGCAGTGCTAGTAGGCGGGAGCCCCAAGAGACCCAGTACTTC
TRBV29-1	TRBJ2-3	.	.	CSADWTARNTPDTQYF	TGCAGCGCCGATTGGACGGCCCGAAATACTCCAGATACGCAGTATTTT
TRBV4-1	TRBJ1-1	few	.	CASSQREMNTEAFF	TGCGCCAGCAGCCAAAGGGAAATGAACACTGAAGCTTTCTTT
TRBV5-1	TRBJ1-2	many	TRBD1	CASSLDSGQGNGYTF	TGCGCCAGCAGCTTGGACTCAGGACAGGGCAATGGCTACACCTTC
TRBV27	TRBJ1-4	.	.	CASSPQAANEKLFF	TGTGCCAGCAGTCCCCAAGCGGCTAATGAAAAACTGTTTTTT
TRBV20-1	TRBJ2-5	few	TRBD1	CSAQTGAEETQYF	TGCAGTGCGCAGACAGGGGCTGAAGAGACCCAGTACTTC
TRBV7-3	TRBJ2-3	.	.	CASSPTRLSDTQYF	TGTGCCAGCAGCCCCACTCGGCTTTCAGATACGCAGTATTTT
TRBV4-1	TRBJ2-7	many	.	CASSQAGQAHYEQYF	TGCGCCAGCAGCCAAGCAGGGCAGGCGCACTACGAGCAGTACTTC
TRBV7-9	TRBJ2-3	few	.	CASSTLLGDTQYF	TGTGCCAGCAGCACCCTTCTAGGAGATACGCAGTATTTT
TRBV20-1	TRBJ2-5	.	TRBD2	CSARSGLASGRTQYF	TGCAGTGCTCGCTCTGGACTAGCGTCTGGAAGGACCCAGTACTTC
TRBV5-1	TRBJ2-3	once	.	CASIGLTADTQYF	TGCGCCAGCATTGGGCTAACGGCAGATACGCAGTATTTT
TRBV5-1	TRBJ2-1	.	TRBD2	CASSLGPGGDFPRANEQFF	TGCGCCAGCAGCTTGGGGCCCGGGGGGGACTTCCCGCGGGCAAATGAGCAGTTCTTC
TRBV2	TRBJ1-2	.	.	CASSGQGTIYTF	TGTGCCAGCAGTGGCCAGGGTACGATCTACACCTTC
TRBV10-2	TRBJ2-5	many	.	CASSEATNTETQYF	TGCGCCAGCAGTGAGGCGACGAATACAGAGACCCAGTACTTC
TRBV18	TRBJ2-3	.	TRBD1	CASSPGTGYSTDTQYF	TGTGCCAGCTCACCAGGGACAGGTTACTCCACAGATACGCAGTATTTT
TRBV5-1	TRBJ1-4	.	.	CASRLDLGNEKLFF	TGCGCCAGCAGATTGGACTTAGGAAATGAAAAACTGTTTTTT
TRBV7-2	TRBJ2-1	.	.	CASSLPMSHNEQFF	TGTGCCAGCAGCTTACCCATGTCACACAATGAGCAGTTCTTC
TRBV2	TRBJ1-5	.	.	CASILNLNSNQPQHF	TGTGCCAGCATTTTGAATCTTAATAGCAATCAGCCCCAGCATTTT
TRBV6-5	TRBJ1-2	few	.	CASSPDLIDGYTF	TGTGCCAGCAGTCCAGATCTAATAGATGGCTACACCTTC
TRBV10-3	TRBJ2-7	many	.	CAISVGSTYEQYF	TGTGCCATCAGTGTCGGCAGTACCTACGAGCAGTACTTC
TRBV6-2/TRBV6-3	TRBJ2-4	few	.	CASSYSGSDKNIQYF	TGTGCCAGCAGCTATTCAGGGTCAGACAAAAACATTCAGTACTTC
TRBV6-2/TRBV6-3	TRBJ2-3	.	TRBD2	CASKLAGADTQYF	TGTGCCAGCAAACTAGCGGGGGCAGATACGCAGTATTTT
TRBV5-1	TRBJ1-1	.	.	CASSLVVADTEAFF	TGCGCCAGCAGCTTGGTAGTTGCGGACACTGAAGCTTTCTTT
TRBV7-2	TRBJ1-3	.	TRBD1	CASSLRVIRQGSGNTIYF	TGTGCCAGCAGCTTGCGGGTGATCCGACAGGGATCTGGAAACACCATATATTTT
TRBV20-1	TRBJ2-1	.	TRBD2	CSARPSGRSYNEQFF	TGCAGTGCTAGACCTAGCGGTCGCTCCTACAATGAGCAGTTCTTC
TRBV12-3/TRBV12-4	TRBJ2-7	many	TRBD1	CASSSTGDTYEQYF	TGTGCCAGCAGTTCTACAGGGGACACCTACGAGCAGTACTTC
TRBV25-1	TRBJ1-1	.	.	CASRVTANTEAFF	TGTGCCAGCAGAGTGACAGCTAACACTGAAGCTTTCTTT
TRBV20-1	TRBJ2-3	.	.	CSALYFFPEQDTQYF	TGCAGTGCTCTTTATTTCTTTCCAGAGCAAGATACGCAGTATTTT
TRBV7-9	TRBJ2-7	many	.	CASSIQSSYEQYF	TGTGCCAGCAGCATCCAGAGCTCCTACGAGCAGTACTTC
TRBV12-3/TRBV12-4	TRBJ1-1	few	TRBD1	CASSWDRGHTEAFF	TGTGCCAGCAGTTGGGACAGGGGGCACACTGAAGCTTTCTTT
TRBV20-1	TRBJ2-4	many	.	CSARGRADFENIQYF	TGCAGTGCTAGAGGGCGAGCGGACTTCGAAAACATTCAGTACTTC
TRBV12-3/TRBV12-4	TRBJ2-5	.	TRBD2	CASRLSGGSQETQYF	TGTGCCAGCAGGTTGAGCGGGGGGTCTCAAGAGACCCAGTACTTC
TRBV28	TRBJ2-7	many	.	CASSLEGTIPYEQYF	TGTGCCAGCAGTTTGGAGGGGACAATCCCCTACGAGCAGTACTTC
TRBV12-3/TRBV12-4	TRBJ2-1	.	.	CASRHAEYNEQFF	TGTGCCAGCAGACATGCTGAGTACAATGAGCAGTTCTTC
TRBV10-3	TRBJ2-7	many	TRBD1	CAIGLGTGRRDEQYF	TGTGCCATCGGACTTGGGACAGGGAGGCGAGACGAGCAGTACTTC
TRBV4-2	TRBJ1-1	.	.	CASSQEVGGFTEAFF	TGTGCCAGCAGCCAAGAGGTCGGCGGATTCACTGAAGCTTTCTTT
TRBV5-1	TRBJ1-4	few	.	CASKNGAGANEKLFF	TGCGCCAGCAAAAACGGGGCGGGAGCTAATGAAAAACTGTTTTTT
TRBV7-2	TRBJ2-3	.	.	CASGGLSSLADTQYF	TGTGCCAGCGGCGGACTTTCGTCGTTGGCAGATACGCAGTATTTT